This entry concerns a single T cell receptor (beta chain). Its antigen is unknown. The data are from a study of a mutant IDH1 vaccine in newly diagnosed glioma. In the study overall: Commencement of vaccination occurred 4-6 weeks following radiotherapy alone, or concurrently with temozolomide cycles. Treated patients had a mean age of 40.4 years and a 62.5% male, approximately 38% female split.

Sequencing was performed with immunoSEQ multiplex PCR; in TCRdb, only in-frame clones are kept and a portion is missing. Among tens of thousands of clones listed, roughly 84% were seen once. Germline CDR1 and CDR2: MNHEY and SVGAGI. Trimming cost V 7 bases and J 3 bases, with 15 bases left between them. The CDR3 has 14 amino acids. Indicated time point: week 35, safety follow-up. Vaccination used 300 ug of mutant IDH1 20-mer peptide per dose, with topical imiquimod. The sequences come from PBMCs, collected from a glioma patient whose treatment included an IDH1 peptide vaccine. The chain recombines TRBV6-5 with TRBJ1-1, with a tentative D call TRBD1 (5 bases). The TCR comes from a young man with glioma. In DNA form, the CDR3 reads TGTGCCAGCAAGAACCCCCTGGGGGACACTGAAGCTTTCTTT. Protein product: CASKNPLGDTEAFF.